These 3 T cell receptor beta chains originate from one sample sequenced in a study of blood T cells in healthy people across ages. Through a sample-barcoded 5' primer and a J-beta primer mix, a second PCR was run for roughly 6 to 11 cycles. One entry per CDR3 protein results from TCRdb running MiXCR on the 5' RACE reads. The table has around 1,900,000 distinct CDR3 sequences, about two fifths seen once. Sequences were obtained from blood. The receptors stem from a human donor in good health.

The chain couples TRBV29-1 to TRBJ1-5; D perhaps matches TRBD1 (5 bases). CDR3 length: 13 amino acids. The germline V and J ends were trimmed by 4 bases and 9 bases, with 16 bases remaining between them. Germline V gene data show CDR1 as SQVTM and CDR2 as ANQGSEA. CDR3 coding DNA: TGCAGCGTTGCTTTGGGGGAACGACGGCCCCAGCATTTT. This translates into CSVALGERRPQHF. Combining the CDR3 with reference TRBV29-1 and TRBJ1-5 gives the whole variable domain SAVISQKPSRDICQRGTSLTIQCQVDSQVTMMFWYRQQPGQSLTLIATANQGSEATYESGFVIDKFPISRPNLTFSTLTVSNMSPEDSSIYLCSVALGERRPQHFGDGTRLSIL.

The rearrangement joins TRBV7-9 to TRBJ1-2; D is unclear. Per germline, CDR1 SEHNR and CDR2 FQNEAQ (reference sequence). The CDR3 is 15 residues long. Deletions cut 4 bases from V and 5 bases from J, with 17 bases between. CDR3 coding DNA: TGTGCCAGCAGCTATCAGACCCCTGGGGATTATGGCTACACCTTC. Amino acids: CASSYQTPGDYGYTF.

This clonotype was observed a handful of times. This chain connects TRBV13 to TRBJ2-5; D perhaps matches TRBD1 (5 bases). TRBJ2-7 matches the DNA end more closely, so the J call is doubtful. This CDR3 has 14 residues. Per germline, CDR1 PRHDT and CDR2 FYEKMQ (reference sequence). Written as DNA, the CDR3 is TGTGCCAGCAGCTTAGCGTCCAGGGTTGACGAGCAGTACTTC. The encoded protein is CASSLASRVDEQYF.